The T cell receptor beta chain under discussion was sequenced for a study of glioma-infiltrating T cells after dendritic cell vaccination. General study points: Only a small number of patients had complete blood and tumor samples.

Note on this clone: Antigen unknown.

Input was approximately 2.1 ug genomic DNA, or all available if less. Clones were read by immunoSEQ multiplex PCR, and TCRdb kept only the in-frame ones, dropping some. The sample shows 80,000 to 95,000 clones, under 90% of them seen only once. Only patients with spare fresh-frozen tumor and over two years of follow-up were included. The origin of this receptor is a human donor with glioblastoma. The specimen was blood, collected before dendritic cell vaccination.

CDR3 amino acids: CASSIDFRGPAEQYF. The CDR3 DNA is TGTGCCAGTAGTATAGATTTCAGGGGCCCTGCGGAACAGTATTTT. This sequence joins TRBV19 and TRBJ2-3; the D gene is possibly TRBD1 (6 bases). This CDR3 spans 15 amino acids. V lost 0 bases, J lost 12 bases, and 19 bases lay in between. CDR1 and CDR2 (germline): LNHDA, SQIVND (reference sequence). The whole variable domain, remainder taken from reference TRBV19 and TRBJ2-3, is DGGITQSPKYLFRKEGQNVTLSCEQNLNHDAMYWYRQDPGQGLRLIYYSQIVNDFQKGDIAEGYSVSREKKESFPLTVTSAQKNPTAFYLCASSIDFRGPAEQYFGPGTRLTVL.